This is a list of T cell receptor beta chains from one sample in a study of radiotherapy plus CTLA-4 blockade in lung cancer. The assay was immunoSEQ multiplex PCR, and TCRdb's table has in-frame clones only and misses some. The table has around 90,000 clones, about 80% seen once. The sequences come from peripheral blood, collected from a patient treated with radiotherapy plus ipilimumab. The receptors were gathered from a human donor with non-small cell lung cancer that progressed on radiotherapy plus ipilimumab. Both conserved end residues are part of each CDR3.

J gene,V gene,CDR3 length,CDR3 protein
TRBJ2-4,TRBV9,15,CASSVDGGLGNIQYF
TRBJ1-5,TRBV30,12,CAWGSTSGPQHF
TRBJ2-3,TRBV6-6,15,CASRRGLAGTDTQYF
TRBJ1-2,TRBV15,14,CATSNPGQGYGYTF
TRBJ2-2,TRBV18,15,CASSPRQGDTGELFF
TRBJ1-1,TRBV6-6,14,CASSSIGNQGLAFF
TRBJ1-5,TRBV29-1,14,CSVETGTSNQPQHF
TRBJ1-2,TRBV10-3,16,CAISESGGGRETWYTF
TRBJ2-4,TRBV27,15,CATRPGTGLKNIQYF
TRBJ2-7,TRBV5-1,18,CASSLVPGTPSGRDEQYF
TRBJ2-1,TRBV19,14,CASAGTGSYNEQFF
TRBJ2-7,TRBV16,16,CASSPRQGSLSYEQYF
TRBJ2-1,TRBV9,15,CASSVSSWAYNEQFF
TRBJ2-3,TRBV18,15,CASSEDRESTDTQYF
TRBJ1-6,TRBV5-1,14,CATGTGAGNSPLHF
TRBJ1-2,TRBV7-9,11,CAFRDRDGYTF
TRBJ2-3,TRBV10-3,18,CAIAKSRDRGLSTDTQYF
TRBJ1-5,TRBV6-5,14,CASSWTGENQPQHF
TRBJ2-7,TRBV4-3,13,CASSQDHGYEQYF
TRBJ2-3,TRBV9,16,CASSASLTSGSNTQYF
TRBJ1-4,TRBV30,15,CAWSVLWYGSEKLFF
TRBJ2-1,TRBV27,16,CASSLYEGSSYNEQFF
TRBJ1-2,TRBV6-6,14,CASKAGGRLYGYTF
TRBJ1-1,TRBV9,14,CASSPRQGTTEAFF
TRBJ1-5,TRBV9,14,CASSVAGAGQPQHF
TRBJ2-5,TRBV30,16,CAWTGTRELNQETQYF
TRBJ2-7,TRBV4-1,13,CASSQVSFYEQYF
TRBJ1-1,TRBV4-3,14,CASSQDTGAAEAFF
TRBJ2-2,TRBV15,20,CATSGREGQGSLSSSGELFF
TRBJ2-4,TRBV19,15,CASSPSWMTKNIQYF
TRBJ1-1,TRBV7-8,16,CASSGLGGQINTEAFF
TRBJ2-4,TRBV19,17,CASSIEGGGRAKNIQYF
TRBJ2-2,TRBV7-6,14,CASRGTGGTGELFF
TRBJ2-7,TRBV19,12,CASSTPGYEQYF
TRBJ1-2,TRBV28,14,CASSLYAELYGYTF
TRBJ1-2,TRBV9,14,CASSPRGGVGGYTF
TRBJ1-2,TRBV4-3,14,CASSQDLGSYGYTF
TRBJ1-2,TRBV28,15,CASSPTGSRYYGYTF
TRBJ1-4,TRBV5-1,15,CASSLGRGADEKLFF
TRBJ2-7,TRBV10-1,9,CATHYEQYF
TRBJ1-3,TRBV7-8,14,CASSYWTRGNTIYF
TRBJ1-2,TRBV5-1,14,CASTPGTGGWSYTF
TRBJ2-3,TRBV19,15,CASRWTSGGADTQYF
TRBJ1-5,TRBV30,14,CAWNLGTGNQPQHF
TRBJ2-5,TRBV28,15,CASSPRTGSQETQYF
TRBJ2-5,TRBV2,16,CASSVGLAGGQETQYF
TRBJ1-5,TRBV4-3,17,CASSQDPPRTVNQPQHF
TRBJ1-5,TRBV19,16,CASSPRTLASNQPQHF
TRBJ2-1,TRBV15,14,CATSRDIASHEQFF
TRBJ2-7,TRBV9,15,CASSVDPGPSYEQYF
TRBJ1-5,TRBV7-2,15,CASSLAGGYNQPQHF
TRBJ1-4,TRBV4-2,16,CASSQDWASTNEKLFF
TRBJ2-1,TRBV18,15,CASSPPNGRDNEQFF
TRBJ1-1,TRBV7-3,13,CASSLWGNTEAFF
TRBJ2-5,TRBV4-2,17,CASSPLGTSGGGETQYF
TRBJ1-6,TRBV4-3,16,CASSQEPGQGGSPLHF